The sample holds many counts of the clone carrying this TCR beta chain. Its target is unknown. With the read ending 3 residues before the CDR3 end, the germline J gene is used to fill in that end. All CVID subjects were on immunoglobulin replacement for at least one year. No CVID subject was ill or on immunomodulatory drugs when sampled. Sequenced by immunoSEQ multiplex PCR; TCRdb stores in-frame clones only, minus some. The sample was found to contain roughly 17,000 clones, and every one recurs. The V gene end was trimmed by 1 base and the J gene end by 10 bases; junction bases not matched to a gene: 12. There are 16 residues in the CDR3. Germline V gene data show CDR1 as DFQATT and CDR2 as SNEGSKA (reference sequence). This entry is derived from a study of T cell clonality in common variable immunodeficiency. Study-level findings and limits: TCRbeta clonality was increased in CVID versus healthy controls. Fewer deletions and N-nucleotide insertions were reportedly seen in common variable immunodeficiency TCR beta sequences.

The chain employs TRBV20-1 and TRBJ1-6; 8 bases map to TRBD1. This sequence was found in a human donor with common variable immunodeficiency. The sequenced sample consisted of peripheral blood mononuclear cells. Incomplete CDR3 DNA: TGCAGTGCTAGAGTTCGACAGGGGCTGTTTCAGTCACCC. Its translation is CSARVRQGLFQSP. The entire CDR3 is CSARVRQGLFQSPLHF.